The 18 T cell receptor beta chains reported below all come from one sample, sequenced in a study of blood T cell repertoires in COVID-19. Assay: immunoSEQ multiplex PCR; the TCRdb copy retains only in-frame clones and omits some. Seen here are under 200,000 clones, 90% observed once, and the top ten hold roughly 0.56%. The sequencing input was peripheral blood. The source is a man aged 50-60 years with acute or convalescent COVID-19.

The gene calls are TRBV18 and TRBJ1-6; D not certain. The V end lost 1 base, the J end lost 7 bases, and 11 bases lay between the germline ends. CDR1 and CDR2 (germline): KGHSH, LQKENI. The CDR3 has 15 amino acids. CDR3 loop: CASSPQEGDNSPLHF. The CDR3 DNA follows: TGTGCCAGCTCACCACAGGAGGGTGACAATTCACCCCTCCACTTT. Full variable domain (remainder filled in from reference TRBV18 and TRBJ1-6): NAGVMQNPRHLVRRRGQEARLRCSPMKGHSHVYWYRQLPEEGLKFMVYLQKENIIDESGMPKERFSAEFPKEGPSILRIQQVVRGDSAAYFCASSPQEGDNSPLHFGNGTRLTVT.

This clone is a singleton in its sample. CDR3 coding DNA: TGTGCCAGCAGTGAGCCGGGACAGGGTCCCGGTCAGCCCCAGCATTTT. Its translation is CASSEPGQGPGQPQHF. The chain uses TRBV6-1 and TRBJ1-5; 9 positions agree with TRBD1. V trimming: 3 bases; J trimming: 6 bases; junction bases outside the gene matches: 9. The germline gives CDR1 MNHNS, CDR2 SASEGT. The CDR3 has 16 amino acids.

This clone has only a few counts. The rearrangement links TRBV6-1 to TRBJ2-7, with D tentatively TRBD2 (5 bases). This CDR3 is built from 12 residues. The germline V gene has CDR1 MNHNS and CDR2 SASEGT. V lost 2 bases and J lost 7, with 9 bases in between. The CDR3, as DNA: TGTGCCAGCAGTGAAACGGACTGGGAGCAGTACTTC. This gives the protein CASSETDWEQYF.

The chain couples TRBV5-1 to TRBJ1-6; 8 bases line up with TRBD1. CDR3 size: 18 residues. J lost 5 bases, V lost 1 base, and 11 bases had no gene match. The V gene's germline CDR1 is SGHRS and CDR2 YFSETQ. CDR3 bases: TGCGCCAGCAGCTTGCAAGCCAGGGGGCTAAATAATAATTCACCCCTCCACTTT. Translated, it gives CASSLQARGLNNNSPLHF.

The gene calls are TRBV10-2 and TRBJ1-6, with TRBD1 as a possible D gene (5 bases). CDR1 is WSHSY and CDR2 is SAAADI in the germline V gene. The CDR3 spans 14 residues. V shed 7 bases and J shed 8 bases, with 15 bases lying between them. The CDR3 loop is CASTGRGGDSPLHF. CDR3 bases: TGCGCCAGCACCGGTCGGGGAGGGGATTCACCCCTCCACTTT.

The chain recombines TRBV27 with TRBJ1-6; D remains ambiguous. Germline assignment: CDR1 MNHEY and CDR2 SMNVEV (reference sequence). The CDR3 is made up of 13 amino acids. V was shortened by 3 bases and J by 7 bases, with 7 bases between the two germline ends. The CDR3 region has the DNA TGTGCCAGCAGTTTTTCGCTAAATTCACCCCTCCACTTT. Amino acids: CASSFSLNSPLHF.

CDR3 amino acids: CASSPVSSTDTQYF. CDR3 nucleotides: TGTGCCAGCTCACCAGTCTCTAGCACAGATACGCAGTATTTT. The gene calls are TRBV18 and TRBJ2-3; D unclear. Germline V lookup: CDR1 KGHSH, CDR2 LQKENI. V lost 2 bases, J lost 0 bases, and 6 bases lay in between. The CDR3 consists of 14 residues.

The chain combines TRBV6-2 or TRBV6-3 with TRBJ1-1; perhaps TRBD1 as D (6 bases). V was pared by 5 bases and J by 0 bases, with 10 bases between. Germline V lookup: CDR1 MNHEY, CDR2 SVGEGT. The CDR3 has 14 amino acids. The chain's CDR3 is CASSKTGMNTEAFF. DNA of the CDR3: TGTGCCAGCAGTAAAACAGGGATGAACACTGAAGCTTTCTTT.

This clone was recorded once. The chain links TRBV7-2 to TRBJ2-2, with D possibly TRBD1 on 6 matching bases. Per the germline V gene, CDR1 is SGHTA and CDR2 is FQGNSA. V lost 4 bases and J lost 6, with 12 bases in between. The CDR3 extends over 14 amino acids. CDR3 amino acids: CASSYKTGPGELFF. The DNA for the CDR3 is TGTGCCAGCAGCTACAAAACAGGGCCCGGGGAGCTGTTTTTT.

The V and J genes are TRBV19 and TRBJ2-1; 9 nucleotides match TRBD1. V was pared by 2 bases and J by 8 bases, with 7 bases of the junction left unmatched. Germline V gene data show CDR1 as LNHDA and CDR2 as SQIVND (reference sequence). This CDR3 has 15 amino acids. CDR3 amino acids: CASSILQGALDEQFF. The CDR3 nucleotides are TGTGCCAGTAGTATATTACAGGGGGCCCTCGATGAGCAGTTCTTC.

This CDR3 reads CASSQLRTGRSTEAFF. Here the CDR3 DNA reads TGTGCCAGCAGTCAGCTACGGACAGGGAGAAGCACTGAAGCTTTCTTT. This sequence joins TRBV3-1 (or the pseudogene TRBV3-2) and TRBJ1-1; 8 bases are a match to TRBD1. Unmatched junction bases numbered 13, after V lost 6 bases and J lost 4 bases. Germline CDR1 LGHDT, CDR2 YNNKEL (reference sequence). This CDR3 has 16 amino acids.

The chain uses TRBV5-4 and TRBJ2-7; 7 bases map to TRBD1. With 3 bases clipped from V and 3 bases from J, the junction kept 12 bases outside the gene matches. Germline V gene lookup returns CDR1 SGHNT and CDR2 YYREEE (reference sequence). CDR3 length: 16 amino acids. The CDR3 loop is CASSCLIRDSCYEQYV. CDR3 bases: TGTGCCAGCAGCTGTTTAATACGGGACAGCTGCTACGAGCAGTACGTC.

The CDR3 region is CASSLDRGNRPGELFF. CDR3 nucleotide sequence: TGTGCCAGCAGCTTAGACAGGGGAAACCGGCCCGGGGAGCTGTTTTTT. The chain recombines TRBV7-9 with TRBJ2-2, with TRBD1 identical over 7 bases. CDR3 length: 16 amino acids. Germline loops: CDR1 SEHNR, CDR2 FQNEAQ (reference sequence). With V trimmed by 1 base and J by 6 bases, 8 bases remained unmatched.

The chain uses TRBV2 and TRBJ2-5; D is unresolved. Trimming pared 6 bases from V and 0 bases from J, leaving 11 bases between. From germline, CDR1 is SNHLY and CDR2 FYNNEI. The CDR3 is 14 amino acids. CDR3 nucleotides: TGTGCCAGCAGCCTACGCCGGGACCAAGAGACCCAGTACTTC. Protein product: CASSLRRDQETQYF. The full variable domain, with the rest looked up from reference TRBV2 and TRBJ2-5, is EPEVTQTPSHQVTQMGQEVILRCVPISNHLYFYWYRQILGQKVEFLVSFYNNEISEKSEIFDDQFSVERPDGSNFTLKIRSTKLEDSAMYFCASSLRRDQETQYFGPGTRLLVL.

The genes are TRBV7-8 and TRBJ1-5; 7 positions agree with TRBD1. V trimming: 5 bases; J trimming: 3 bases; junction bases outside the gene matches: 10. Germline V gene lookup returns CDR1 SGHVS and CDR2 FQNEAQ. The CDR3 contains 16 residues. CDR3 sequence: CASSGSGTVVNQPQHF. The CDR3 DNA sequence: TGTGCCAGCAGCGGATCCGGGACAGTCGTCAATCAGCCCCAGCATTTT.

The J gene is TRBJ2-2, the V gene TRBV5-4; possibly TRBD1 for D (6 bases). The CDR3 is 14 amino acids. Trimming stripped 4 bases from V and 1 base from J, with 8 bases between. Germline CDR1 SGHNT, CDR2 YYREEE (reference sequence). CDR3 nucleotides: TGTGCCAGCAGCCCGGGACAGAACACCGGGGAGCTGTTTTTT. The encoded protein is CASSPGQNTGELFF.

The chain combines TRBV6-5 with TRBJ1-2; 8 positions agree with TRBD1. V dropped 0 bases and J dropped 2; count of bases not matched to a gene: 2. The CDR3 is 15 residues long. The V gene's germline CDR1 is MNHEY and CDR2 SVGAGI. The chain's CDR3 is CASSYSGQVNYGYTF. The CDR3 DNA reads TGTGCCAGCAGTTACTCGGGACAGGTGAACTATGGCTACACCTTC.

The J gene is TRBJ1-5, the V gene TRBV28; weak D call: TRBD1 (6 bases). There are 14 residues in the CDR3. Between the trimmed V and J ends, which lost 7 bases and 2 bases, there was a span of 12 bases. The germline CDR1 and CDR2 sequences are MDHEN and SYDVKM. CDR3 DNA: TGTGCCAGCAAGGGGGGGGCCGGCAATCAGCCCCAGCATTTT. As protein: CASKGGAGNQPQHF.